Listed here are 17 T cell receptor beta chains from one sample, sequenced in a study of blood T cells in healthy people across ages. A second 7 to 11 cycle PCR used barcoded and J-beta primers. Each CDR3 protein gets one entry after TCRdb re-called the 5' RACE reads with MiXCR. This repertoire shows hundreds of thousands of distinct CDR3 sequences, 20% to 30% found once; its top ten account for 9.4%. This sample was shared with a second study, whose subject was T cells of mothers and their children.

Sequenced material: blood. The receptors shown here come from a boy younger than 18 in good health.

This CDR3 is CASSQDLSSGNNEQFF. CDR3 nucleotide sequence: TGCGCCAGCAGCCAAGATTTGTCCAGCGGGAACAATGAGCAGTTCTTC. This chain uses TRBV4-3 with TRBJ2-1, with TRBD2 matching over 7 bases. Germline CDR1 LGHNA, CDR2 YSLEER. The CDR3 spans 16 residues. Germline trimming cut 0 bases from V and 5 bases from J; bases unmatched to any gene: 7.

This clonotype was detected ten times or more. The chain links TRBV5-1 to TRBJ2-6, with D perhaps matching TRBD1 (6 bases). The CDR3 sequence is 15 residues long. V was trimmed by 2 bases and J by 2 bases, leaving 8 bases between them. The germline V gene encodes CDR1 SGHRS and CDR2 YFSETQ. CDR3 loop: CASSFSGAGANVLTF. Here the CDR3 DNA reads TGCGCCAGCAGCTTTTCAGGGGCTGGGGCCAACGTCCTGACTTTC.

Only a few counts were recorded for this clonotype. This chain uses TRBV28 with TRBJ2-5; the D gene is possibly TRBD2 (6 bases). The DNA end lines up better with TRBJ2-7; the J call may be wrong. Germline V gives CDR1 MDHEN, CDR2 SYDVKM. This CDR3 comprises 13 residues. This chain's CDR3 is CASGQQFGGEQYF. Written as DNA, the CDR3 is TGTGCCAGCGGCCAACAGTTCGGGGGCGAGCAGTACTTC.

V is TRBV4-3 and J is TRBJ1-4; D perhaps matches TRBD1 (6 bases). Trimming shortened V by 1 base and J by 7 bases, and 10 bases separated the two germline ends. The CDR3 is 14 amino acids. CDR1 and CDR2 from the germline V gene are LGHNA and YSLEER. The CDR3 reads CASSQGTAGEKLFF. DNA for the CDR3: TGCGCCAGCAGCCAAGGGACAGCCGGTGAAAAACTGTTTTTT.

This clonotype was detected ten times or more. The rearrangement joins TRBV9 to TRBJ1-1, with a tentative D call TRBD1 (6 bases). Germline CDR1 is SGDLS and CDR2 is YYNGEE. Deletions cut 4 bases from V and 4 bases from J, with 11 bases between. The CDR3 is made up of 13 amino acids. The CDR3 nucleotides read TGTGCCAGCAGCTCAGGAGGGGGCACTGAAGCTTTCTTT. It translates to CASSSGGGTEAFF.

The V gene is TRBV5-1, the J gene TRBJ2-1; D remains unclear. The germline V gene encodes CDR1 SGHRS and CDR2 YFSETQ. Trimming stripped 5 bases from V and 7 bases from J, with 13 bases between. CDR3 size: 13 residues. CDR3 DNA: TGCGCCAGCAGTCTGGCGTCGGTGAATGAGCAGTTCTTC. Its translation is CASSLASVNEQFF. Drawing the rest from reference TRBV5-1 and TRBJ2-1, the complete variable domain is KAGVTQTPRYLIKTRGQQVTLSCSPISGHRSVSWYQQTPGQGLQFLFEYFSETQRNKGNFPGRFSGRQFSNSRSEMNVSTLELGDSALYLCASSLASVNEQFFGPGTRLTVL.

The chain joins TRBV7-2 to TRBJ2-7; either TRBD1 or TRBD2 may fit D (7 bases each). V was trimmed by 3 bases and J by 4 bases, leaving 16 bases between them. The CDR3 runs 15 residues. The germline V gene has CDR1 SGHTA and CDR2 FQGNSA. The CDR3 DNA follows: TGTGCCAGCAGCTTGAGGGGCAGGGGGGGGTACGAGCAGTACTTC. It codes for CASSLRGRGGYEQYF.

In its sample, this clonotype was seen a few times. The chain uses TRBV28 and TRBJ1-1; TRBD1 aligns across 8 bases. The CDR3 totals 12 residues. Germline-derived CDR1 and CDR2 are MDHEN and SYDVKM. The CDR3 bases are TGTGTCTCAGGACAGGGAGGCACTGAAGCTTTCTTT. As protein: CVSGQGGTEAFF.

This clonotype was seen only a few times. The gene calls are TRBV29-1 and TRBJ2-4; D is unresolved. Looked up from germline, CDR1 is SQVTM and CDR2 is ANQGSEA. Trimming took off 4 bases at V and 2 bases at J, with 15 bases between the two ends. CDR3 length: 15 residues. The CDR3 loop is CSVVVVGVPKNIQYF. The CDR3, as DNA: TGCAGCGTTGTGGTTGTTGGGGTTCCCAAAAACATTCAGTACTTC.

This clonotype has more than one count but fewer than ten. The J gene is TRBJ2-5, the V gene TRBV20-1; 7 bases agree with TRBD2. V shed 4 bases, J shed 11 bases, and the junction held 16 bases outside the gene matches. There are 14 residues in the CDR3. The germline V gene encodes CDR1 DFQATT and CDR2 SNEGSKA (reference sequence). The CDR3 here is CSAIELGPPREQYF. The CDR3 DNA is TGCAGTGCTATTGAACTAGGCCCCCCGCGGGAGCAGTACTTC.

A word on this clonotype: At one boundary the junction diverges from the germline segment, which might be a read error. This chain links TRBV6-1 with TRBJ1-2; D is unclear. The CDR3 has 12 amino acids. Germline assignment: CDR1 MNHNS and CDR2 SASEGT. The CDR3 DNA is TGTGCCAGCAGTGAAGAGGTCGATGGCTACAGCTTC. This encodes CASSEEVDGYSF.

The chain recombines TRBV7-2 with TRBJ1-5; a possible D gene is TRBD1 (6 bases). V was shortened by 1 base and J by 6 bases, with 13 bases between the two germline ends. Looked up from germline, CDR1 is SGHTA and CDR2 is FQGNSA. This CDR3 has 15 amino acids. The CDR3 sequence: CASSLVLGGSQPQHF. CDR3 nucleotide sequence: TGTGCCAGCAGCTTAGTATTGGGGGGCTCTCAGCCCCAGCATTTT.

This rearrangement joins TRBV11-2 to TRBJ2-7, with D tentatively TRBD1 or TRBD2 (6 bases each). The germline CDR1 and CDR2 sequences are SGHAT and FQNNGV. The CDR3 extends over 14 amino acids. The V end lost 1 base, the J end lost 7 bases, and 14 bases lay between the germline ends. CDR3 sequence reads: CASSLGGAPGEQYF. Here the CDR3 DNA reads TGTGCCAGCAGCTTAGGGGGGGCCCCTGGGGAGCAGTACTTC.

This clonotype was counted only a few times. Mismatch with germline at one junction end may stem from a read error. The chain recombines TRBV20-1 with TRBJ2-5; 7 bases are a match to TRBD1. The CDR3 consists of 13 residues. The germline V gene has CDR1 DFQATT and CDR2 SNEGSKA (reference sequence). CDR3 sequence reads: CGAPTGLGETQYF. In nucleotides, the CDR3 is TGCGGTGCCCCGACAGGGTTGGGAGAGACCCAGTACTTC.

The CDR3 nucleotides are TGCGCCAGCAGCCGGGAGGCGGGCAAGGGCGATGAGCAGTTCTTC. Encoded protein: CASSREAGKGDEQFF. The chain uses TRBV5-1 and TRBJ2-5; 7 bases are a match to TRBD2. The J call may be in error: the DNA end matches TRBJ2-1 better. CDR1 SGHRS and CDR2 YFSETQ come from the germline V gene. The CDR3 consists of 15 residues.

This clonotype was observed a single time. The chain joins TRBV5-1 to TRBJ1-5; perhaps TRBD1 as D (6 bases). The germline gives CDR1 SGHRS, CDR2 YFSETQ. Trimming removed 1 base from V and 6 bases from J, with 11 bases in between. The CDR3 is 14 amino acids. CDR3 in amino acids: CASSLSGGSQPQHF. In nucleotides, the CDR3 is TGCGCCAGCAGCTTGTCGGGGGGCAGTCAGCCCCAGCATTTT.

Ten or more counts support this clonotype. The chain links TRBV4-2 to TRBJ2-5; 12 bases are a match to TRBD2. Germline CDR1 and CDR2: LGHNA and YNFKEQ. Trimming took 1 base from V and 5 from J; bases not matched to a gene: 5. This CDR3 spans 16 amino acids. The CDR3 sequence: CASSQGDLAGGETQYF. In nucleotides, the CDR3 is TGTGCCAGCAGCCAAGGCGACCTAGCGGGAGGGGAGACCCAGTACTTC.